This entry is about one TCR beta chain. The sample originates from a study of T-cell reconstitution after alpha-beta-depleted transplantation in children. A library of TCRbeta sequences, prepared with unique molecular identifiers, was generated. TCRdb analysed the PCR reads with MiXCR anew, one entry per CDR3 protein. The sample lists around 130,000 distinct CDR3 sequences, around a tenth occurring once. Per the germline V gene, CDR1 is SEHNR and CDR2 is FQNEAQ (reference sequence). This CDR3 has 12 amino acids. V lost 3 bases to trimming and J lost 6 bases, with 6 bases between them. V usage is TRBV7-9 and J usage is TRBJ1-5; the D is unclear. The specimen was PBMCs, mostly from graft donor cells, collected 180 days after TCRalphabeta/CD19-depleted stem cell transplant. The receptor comes from a girl under three years old who had a stem cell transplant for combined immunodeficiency, so the T cells may come from the graft donor. The CDR3 DNA follows: TGTGCCAGCAGCTTCGGCCGTCAGCCCCAGCATTTT. Its protein is CASSFGRQPQHF.